The rows below give T cell receptor beta chains drawn from one sample of a study of blood T cell repertoires in COVID-19. The protocol was immunoSEQ multiplex PCR, while the TCRdb copy is restricted to in-frame clones and leaves out a portion. Of hundreds of thousands of clones listed, around 91% were seen once; the top ten hold roughly 1.5%. The sample consisted of PBMCs or T cells enriched from blood (not recorded which). All receptors come from a woman aged 18-35 years with acute COVID-19. CDR3s include the opening cysteine and the closing phenylalanine or tryptophan. D genes are given only for firm matches. The size field is filled for only some rows; it gives once, few, many or a size class.

j_call,clone_size,v_call,d_call,cdr3_nt,cdr3_aa
TRBJ2-7,.,TRBV7-2,.,TGTGCCAGCAGTTACGTGGGAGGTCGCTCCTACGAGCAGTACTTC,CASSYVGGRSYEQYF
TRBJ2-6,few,TRBV18,.,TGTGCCAGCTCCAACGGCAGGGGCGGACCTGGGGCCAACGTCCTGACTTTC,CASSNGRGGPGANVLTF
TRBJ1-4,.,TRBV19,TRBD1,TGTGCCAGCAAAGAAAAGCTTCAGGGGGCTGAAAAACTGTTTTTT,CASKEKLQGAEKLFF
TRBJ2-7,.,TRBV5-1,TRBD1,TGCGCCAGCAGCTTACGGGACAGAGGAGACGAGCAGTACTTC,CASSLRDRGDEQYF
TRBJ1-4,.,TRBV21-1,.,TGTGCCAGCAGTACCTACATGCGGGGGCATTCTAATGAAAAACTGTTTTTT,CASSTYMRGHSNEKLFF
TRBJ2-1,once,TRBV20-1,.,TGCAGTGCTGAGCTTTACAATGAGCAGTTCTTC,CSAELYNEQFF
TRBJ2-7,few,TRBV6-5,.,TGTGCCAGCAGATCCAACAGAGCCTCCTACGAGCAGTACTTC,CASRSNRASYEQYF
TRBJ1-6,.,TRBV5-6,.,TGTGCCAGCAGCTTGGGTCCGGGTATTTCACCCCTCCACTTT,CASSLGPGISPLHF
TRBJ1-4,.,TRBV7-9,.,TGTGCCAGCAGCGCGGGTGGTGAAAAACTGTTTTTT,CASSAGGEKLFF
TRBJ2-3,.,TRBV5-6,.,TGTGCCAGCAGCTTGCGGGAAACTAGACTGCCTCCTCCCACGCAGTATTTT,CASSLRETRLPPPTQYF
TRBJ2-7,.,TRBV7-2,.,TGTGCCAGCAGCCCCCCTGTCCGGGGGAGGTACGAGCAGTACTTC,CASSPPVRGRYEQYF
TRBJ2-7,.,TRBV5-4,.,TGTGCCAGCCGGAGGGACCACTACGAGCAGTACTTC,CASRRDHYEQYF
TRBJ2-2,once,TRBV28,TRBD1,TGTGCCAGCAGGCGGACAGGGGCGGCCGGGGAGCTGTTTTTT,CASRRTGAAGELFF
TRBJ1-1,.,TRBV5-4,.,TGTGCCAGCAGCTTGGGATCGGACACTGAAGCTTTCTTT,CASSLGSDTEAFF
TRBJ2-3,.,TRBV27,.,TGTGCCAGCAGTGTTTCGGGGTTCACAGATACGCAGTATTTT,CASSVSGFTDTQYF
TRBJ1-6,.,TRBV7-9,.,TGTGCCAGCAGCTTAGTGGTGGGGGGGCGAGAATCACCCCTCCACTTT,CASSLVVGGRESPLHF
TRBJ2-7,.,TRBV7-8,TRBD2,TGTGCCAGCACCCCACGGGACACCAGGACTAGCGGGCTAACCTACGAGCAGTACTTC,CASTPRDTRTSGLTYEQYF
TRBJ2-7,.,TRBV29-1,TRBD1,TGCAGCGTTGTCAGACAGGGTCACGAGCAGTACTTC,CSVVRQGHEQYF
TRBJ1-2,.,TRBV27,.,TGTGCCAGCAGTTTATCGGCAGGACACTTTAACTATGGCTACACCTTC,CASSLSAGHFNYGYTF
TRBJ2-1,.,TRBV18,TRBD1,TGTGCCAGCTCACCAGAACAGGGGATTTACAATGAGCAGTTCTTC,CASSPEQGIYNEQFF